This paragraph reports one T cell receptor (beta chain). What it binds is unknown. These data belong to a study of OX40 agonist ivuxolimab in advanced cancers. Overall study context: Three dose-escalation patients had partial responses: one with hepatocellular carcinoma and two with cutaneous melanoma.

This table comes from immunoSEQ multiplex PCR, and its TCRdb copy is limited to in-frame clones, with some not included. The table records around 62,000 clones, roughly 87% of them present only once. Germline-derived CDR1 and CDR2 are MNHEY and SMNVEV (reference sequence). V gave up 8 bases and J gave up 3 bases; unmatched junction bases: 8. The CDR3 totals 16 residues. Study-wide results and limits: Relative to CD4+ cells, CD8+ T cells on average had more expanded clones. Expanded peripheral T cell antigen specificity was not determined. At 0.1-3.0 mg/kg, partial responders had clonal expansion among the lowest observed.

The chain couples TRBV27 to TRBJ2-7; 15 nucleotides agree with TRBD2. Sample: CD4+ or CD8+ T cells sorted from blood, taken in a trial of the OX40 agonist ivuxolimab. This receptor was obtained from an adult with an advanced solid tumor such as melanoma, head and neck, liver or kidney cancer. The CDR3 sequence: CASEGRTSGGDYEQYV. The CDR3 DNA reads TGTGCCAGCGAAGGTAGGACTAGCGGGGGGGACTACGAGCAGTACGTC.